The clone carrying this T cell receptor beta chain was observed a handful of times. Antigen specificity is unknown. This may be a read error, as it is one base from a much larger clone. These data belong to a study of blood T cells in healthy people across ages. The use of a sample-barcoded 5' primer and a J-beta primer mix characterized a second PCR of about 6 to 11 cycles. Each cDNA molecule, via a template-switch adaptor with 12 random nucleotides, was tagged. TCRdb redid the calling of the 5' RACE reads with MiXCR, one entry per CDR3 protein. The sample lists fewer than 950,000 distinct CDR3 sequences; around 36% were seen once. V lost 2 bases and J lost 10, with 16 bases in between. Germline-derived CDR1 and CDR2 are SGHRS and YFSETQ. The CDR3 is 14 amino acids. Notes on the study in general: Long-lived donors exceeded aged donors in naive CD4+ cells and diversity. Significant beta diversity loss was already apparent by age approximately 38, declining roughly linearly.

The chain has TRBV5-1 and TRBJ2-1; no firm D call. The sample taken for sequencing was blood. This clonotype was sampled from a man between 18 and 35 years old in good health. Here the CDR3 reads CASSFRPSSYEQFF. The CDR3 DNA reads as TGCGCCAGCAGCTTCCGTCCGAGCTCCTACGAGCAGTTCTTC.